Sequencing of this T cell receptor (beta chain) was carried out in a study of blood T cell repertoires in COVID-19. Study background: In each case, the material was cDNA or gDNA derived from T cells, B-cell-depleted T cells, or PBMCs.

V lost 4 bases and J 3 bases, leaving 9 bases between the germline ends. Germline V gene sequence: CDR1 LNHDA, CDR2 SQIVND (reference sequence). The CDR3 contains 13 residues. Sequencing was performed with immunoSEQ multiplex PCR; in TCRdb, only in-frame clones are kept and a portion is missing. Of around 300,000 clones listed, around nine tenths are singletons. Those who participated ranged in age from roughly 18 to 90 years and resided in about two dozen US areas. The genes are TRBV19 and TRBJ2-5; D remains ambiguous. Sequencing was performed on PBMCs or T cells enriched from blood (not recorded which). The TCR comes from a woman under 40 who had recovered from COVID-19. CDR3 amino acids: CASSRLRKETQYF. CDR3 sequence (DNA): TGTGCCAGTAGTAGACTTCGAAAAGAGACCCAGTACTTC.